This entry lists 29 T cell receptor beta chains sequenced from one sample in a study of shared clonotypes between healthy human individuals. The protocol was immunoSEQ multiplex PCR, while the TCRdb copy is restricted to in-frame clones and leaves out a portion. The table includes around 2,100,000 clones, approximately 94% detected once. The naive CD8 subset, CD45RO-negative cells positively selected for CCR7, excluded terminally differentiated effector memory CD45RA+ cells. The sample consisted of naive CD8+ T cells sorted from blood. These TCRs come from a man younger than 35 in good health.

This clone was found once. The chain couples TRBV7-9 to TRBJ2-3, with 7 bases fitting TRBD2. Germline V gives CDR1 SEHNR, CDR2 FQNEAQ (reference sequence). This CDR3 has 17 amino acids. J gave up 7 bases and V 5 bases, and 18 bases lay outside the gene matches. The CDR3 here is CASSPQLIKAGSNTQYF. DNA for the CDR3: TGTGCCAGCAGCCCACAACTAATCAAAGCGGGATCGAATACGCAGTATTTT.

The V gene is TRBV6-5, the J gene TRBJ2-3, with D unclear. CDR3 size: 13 residues. CDR1 and CDR2 (germline): MNHEY, SVGAGI. Trimming stripped 6 bases from V and 3 bases from J, with 10 bases between. The CDR3 region has the DNA TGTGCCAGCAGCCTTAAAGAAACAGATACGCAGTATTTT. Residues: CASSLKETDTQYF.

The V gene is TRBV27, the J gene TRBJ1-4; no firm D call. Trimming removed 6 bases at V and 8 bases at J, with 16 bases between. This CDR3 has 14 residues. The germline gives CDR1 MNHEY, CDR2 SMNVEV (reference sequence). The CDR3 DNA reads TGTGCCAGCAGGCCCGGGGTAGCGGGGGAAAAACTGTTTTTT. It is translated as CASRPGVAGEKLFF.

V gene TRBV9 combines with J gene TRBJ2-3; no clear D gene. The CDR3 is 16 residues long. The V end lost 1 base, the J end lost 0 bases, and 12 bases lay between the germline ends. CDR1 and CDR2 (germline): SGDLS, YYNGEE. Written as DNA, the CDR3 is TGTGCCAGCAGCGTAACCACAGCCCCGAGCACAGATACGCAGTATTTT. Translating gives CASSVTTAPSTDTQYF.

This chain uses TRBV30 with TRBJ2-3; a weak D match, TRBD1 (5 bases). V lost 4 bases to trimming and J lost 1 base, with 9 bases between them. Germline V gene sequence: CDR1 GTSNPN, CDR2 SVGIG (reference sequence). The CDR3 length is 13 residues. CDR3 DNA sequence: TGTGCCTGGACAGGGTCTCGCACAGATACGCAGTATTTT. Amino acid sequence: CAWTGSRTDTQYF.

This clone was observed a single time. The sample has other DNA sequences that encode this CDR3 too. This sequence joins TRBV27 and TRBJ1-6, with no clear D. V shed 0 bases and J shed 0 bases, with 9 bases lying between them. Germline V gives CDR1 MNHEY, CDR2 SMNVEV (reference sequence). The CDR3 contains 17 residues. CDR3 coding DNA: TGTGCCAGCAGTTTATCGGCGGAGAGCTCCTATAATTCACCCCTCCACTTT. Translating it yields CASSLSAESSYNSPLHF.

The rearrangement joins TRBV9 to TRBJ1-1; unclear D gene. The CDR3 spans 14 residues. Germline lookup yields CDR1 SGDLS and CDR2 YYNGEE. Trimming took off 4 bases at V and 1 base at J, with 11 bases between the two ends. The CDR3 region is CASSSGPENTEAFF. The DNA of the CDR3 is TGTGCCAGCAGCTCAGGCCCAGAGAACACTGAAGCTTTCTTT.

The gene calls are TRBV6-5 and TRBJ1-4; 7 bases fit TRBD1. Germline CDR1 is MNHEY and CDR2 is SVGAGI. The ends lost 4 bases at V and 6 bases at J; junction bases unmatched: 5. The CDR3 loop spans 14 amino acids. The CDR3: CASSFDTGDEKLFF. The CDR3 nucleotides are TGTGCCAGCAGTTTCGACACAGGGGATGAAAAACTGTTTTTT.

V gene TRBV10-1 combines with J gene TRBJ2-7, with D possibly TRBD2 on 5 matching bases. This CDR3 comprises 13 residues. V was shortened by 3 bases and J by 4 bases, with 10 bases between the two germline ends. The germline gives CDR1 WNHNN, CDR2 SYGVQD (reference sequence). CDR3 in DNA: TGCGCCAGCAGTGAAAGGGAGAGTTACGAGCAGTACTTC. As protein: CASSERESYEQYF.

This chain links TRBV11-2 with TRBJ2-1, with TRBD2 matching over 14 bases. V gave up 3 bases and J gave up 9 bases; unmatched junction bases: 4. Germline-derived CDR1 and CDR2 are SGHAT and FQNNGV. CDR3 length equals 15 residues. CDR3 residues: CASSFGLAGGGEQFF. The DNA for the CDR3 is TGTGCCAGCAGCTTCGGACTAGCGGGAGGTGGTGAGCAGTTCTTC.

The rearrangement uses TRBV5-6 and TRBJ2-3; TRBD1 or TRBD2 may be the D gene (5 bases each). Per the germline V gene, CDR1 is SGHDT and CDR2 is YYEEEE. The CDR3 contains 14 residues. The V end lost 3 bases, the J end lost 1 base, and 9 bases lay between the germline ends. CDR3 nucleotides: TGTGCCAGCAGCTCAGAGGGGCGCACAGATACGCAGTATTTT. Protein product: CASSSEGRTDTQYF.

The V call is TRBV19, the J call TRBJ2-7, with unresolved D. Germline lookup yields CDR1 LNHDA and CDR2 SQIVND (reference sequence). The V end lost 6 bases, the J end lost 3 bases, and 15 bases lay between the germline ends. The CDR3 spans 14 residues. CDR3 coding DNA: TGTGCCAGTAGCCACTTCGAGTGGAGCTACGAGCAGTACTTC. This encodes CASSHFEWSYEQYF. Using reference TRBV19 and TRBJ2-7 for the parts outside the CDR3, the full variable domain is DGGITQSPKYLFRKEGQNVTLSCEQNLNHDAMYWYRQDPGQGLRLIYYSQIVNDFQKGDIAEGYSVSREKKESFPLTVTSAQKNPTAFYLCASSHFEWSYEQYFGPGTRLTVT.

In this sample, this clone turned up once. The genes are TRBV5-6 and TRBJ2-4; D is undetermined. The V and J ends lost 5 bases and 1 base respectively, with 10 bases between them. In germline, CDR1 is SGHDT, CDR2 YYEEEE. The CDR3 length is 14 residues. Here the CDR3 reads CASSVAVAKNIQYF. Written as DNA, the CDR3 is TGTGCCAGCAGTGTTGCGGTGGCCAAAAACATTCAGTACTTC.

This clone was detected only a few times. The same CDR3 also results from other DNA sequences found in this sample. The chain combines TRBV5-6 with TRBJ1-1; D not certain. Trimming stripped 0 bases from V and 1 base from J, with 4 bases between. This CDR3 is built from 13 residues. Germline loops: CDR1 SGHDT, CDR2 YYEEEE. This CDR3 is CASSLGSNTEAFF. CDR3 sequence (DNA): TGTGCCAGCAGCTTGGGATCGAACACTGAAGCTTTCTTT.

The chain has TRBV5-6 and TRBJ2-3; D uncertain. The CDR3 sequence is 13 residues long. The germline CDR1 and CDR2 sequences are SGHDT and YYEEEE. The V gene lost 4 bases and the J gene lost 2 bases, with 8 bases spanning the gap. The CDR3 loop reads CASSEPNTDTQYF. The DNA for the CDR3 is TGTGCCAGCAGCGAACCAAACACAGATACGCAGTATTTT.

V and J are TRBV5-1 and TRBJ2-2; D is possibly TRBD2 (6 bases). The CDR3 spans 12 residues. Trimming stripped 9 bases from V and 8 bases from J, with 14 bases between. Germline CDR1 reads SGHRS; CDR2 reads YFSETQ. The CDR3 loop reads CATQEGGGELFF. CDR3 bases: TGCGCCACCCAGGAGGGTGGTGGGGAGCTGTTTTTT.

This sequence joins TRBV19 and TRBJ1-4, with D maybe TRBD1 (5 bases). The CDR3 is 12 residues long. Between the trimmed V and J ends, which lost 6 bases and 5 bases, there was a span of 7 bases. CDR1 and CDR2 (germline): LNHDA, SQIVND (reference sequence). CDR3 sequence (DNA): TGTGCCAGTAGGGACACAAATGAAAAACTGTTTTTT. This codes for CASRDTNEKLFF.

The chain uses TRBV5-1 and TRBJ2-1; weak D call: TRBD2 (5 bases). V shed 1 base and J shed 1 base, with 15 bases lying between them. CDR3 length: 17 residues. In germline, CDR1 is SGHRS, CDR2 YFSETQ. This CDR3 is CASSLLGGPLSYNEQFF. CDR3 DNA: TGCGCCAGCAGCTTGCTCGGCGGGCCCCTTTCCTACAATGAGCAGTTCTTC.

Concerning this clone: Other DNA sequences of this sample code for an identical CDR3. This chain joins TRBV10-3 and TRBJ1-1, with D possibly matching TRBD1 (5 bases). Trimming removed 0 bases at V and 0 bases at J, with 8 bases between. The CDR3 sequence is 15 residues long. The V gene's germline CDR1 is ENHRY and CDR2 SYGVKD. The CDR3 nucleotides are TGTGCCATCAGTGAGTCGGGGGGTATGAACACTGAAGCTTTCTTT. Protein: CAISESGGMNTEAFF.

V is TRBV2 and J is TRBJ2-7, with 9 bases aligning to TRBD1. Germline trimming cut 1 base from V and 5 bases from J; bases unmatched to any gene: 6. The CDR3 is made up of 15 amino acids. CDR1 is SNHLY and CDR2 is FYNNEI in the germline V gene. CDR3 bases: TGTGCCAGCAGTGAAGTGGGACAGGGTTTGGACGAGCAGTACTTC. Amino acids: CASSEVGQGLDEQYF.

V gene TRBV6-5 combines with J gene TRBJ2-5; perhaps TRBD2 as D (6 bases). The V end was cut by 4 bases, the J end by 2 bases, with 17 bases between. The CDR3 is 16 amino acids. Germline V lookup: CDR1 MNHEY, CDR2 SVGAGI. For the CDR3, the DNA is TGTGCCAGCAGTTCTCCAGTTGGGGGGAAACAAGAGACCCAGTACTTC. This sequence encodes CASSSPVGGKQETQYF.

V gene TRBV14 combines with J gene TRBJ1-2; 10 nucleotides align to TRBD1. V was clipped by 4 bases and J by 8 bases; unmatched bases: 4. Per germline, CDR1 SGHDN and CDR2 FVKESK. The CDR3 is made up of 13 amino acids. The CDR3 loop reads CASSPPTGGGYTF. CDR3 DNA: TGTGCCAGCAGCCCCCCGACAGGGGGCGGCTACACCTTC.

This chain connects TRBV4-3 to TRBJ2-7; D assignment may be TRBD1 or TRBD2 (7 bases each). CDR3 length equals 14 residues. With 0 bases removed from V and 7 bases from J, the gap between germline ends came to 13 bases. Germline-derived CDR1 and CDR2 are LGHNA and YSLEER. Here the CDR3 DNA reads TGCGCCAGCAGCCAAGACCACAGGGGAGGGGAGCAGTACTTC. It specifies CASSQDHRGGEQYF.

This sequence joins TRBV5-6 and TRBJ1-1; D not certain. CDR1 is SGHDT, CDR2 YYEEEE, per germline. Deletions cut 4 bases from V and 1 base from J, with 11 bases between. The CDR3 has 14 amino acids. CDR3 loop: CASSPKLENTEAFF. The CDR3, as DNA: TGTGCCAGCAGCCCTAAACTGGAGAACACTGAAGCTTTCTTT.

In DNA form, the CDR3 reads TGTGCCAGTAGTATAGATTTCCCCCTACAGGGCACAGATACGCAGTATTTT. It codes for CASSIDFPLQGTDTQYF. The genes are TRBV19 and TRBJ2-3; perhaps TRBD1 as D (5 bases). The germline V and J ends were trimmed by 0 bases and 1 base, with 14 bases remaining between them. From germline, CDR1 is LNHDA and CDR2 SQIVND (reference sequence). CDR3 length: 17 residues.

The rearrangement uses TRBV9 and TRBJ2-4; tentative D call: TRBD1 (6 bases). The CDR3 sequence is 12 residues long. Per germline, CDR1 SGDLS and CDR2 YYNGEE. The V end lost 3 bases, the J end lost 8 bases, and 9 bases lay between the germline ends. The CDR3 loop is CASSGEGDIQYF. The CDR3, as DNA: TGTGCCAGCAGCGGAGAGGGGGACATTCAGTACTTC.

This clone was seen once. The genes are TRBV6-6 and TRBJ1-1; 7 bases are shared with TRBD1. The CDR3 length is 14 residues. Germline assignment: CDR1 MNHNY and CDR2 SVGAGI (reference sequence). J gave up 11 bases and V 0 bases, and 9 bases lay outside the gene matches. DNA of the CDR3: TGTGCCAGCAGTTACTCGGAGGGGGCGAGTTCGGCTTTCTTT. This encodes CASSYSEGASSAFF.

This clone showed up just once. The CDR3, as DNA: TGTGCCAGCAAGACTAGCTCGACCGGGGAGCTGTTTTTT. Its protein is CASKTSSTGELFF. The chain recombines TRBV27 with TRBJ2-2, with 7 bases that match TRBD2. The junction had 4 bases not matched to a gene; V was cut back by 7 bases and J by 5 bases. Germline V gives CDR1 MNHEY, CDR2 SMNVEV (reference sequence). This CDR3 has 13 amino acids.

In DNA, the CDR3 is TGTGCCAGCAGCTTAGCCCCTCAGGGCAGGAACACTGAAGCTTTCTTT. It translates to CASSLAPQGRNTEAFF. The rearrangement links TRBV13 to TRBJ1-1; maybe TRBD1 (5 bases). This CDR3 is 16 amino acids long. The ends were cut back, 1 base at V and 1 base at J, with 13 bases in the middle. The germline gives CDR1 PRHDT, CDR2 FYEKMQ (reference sequence).